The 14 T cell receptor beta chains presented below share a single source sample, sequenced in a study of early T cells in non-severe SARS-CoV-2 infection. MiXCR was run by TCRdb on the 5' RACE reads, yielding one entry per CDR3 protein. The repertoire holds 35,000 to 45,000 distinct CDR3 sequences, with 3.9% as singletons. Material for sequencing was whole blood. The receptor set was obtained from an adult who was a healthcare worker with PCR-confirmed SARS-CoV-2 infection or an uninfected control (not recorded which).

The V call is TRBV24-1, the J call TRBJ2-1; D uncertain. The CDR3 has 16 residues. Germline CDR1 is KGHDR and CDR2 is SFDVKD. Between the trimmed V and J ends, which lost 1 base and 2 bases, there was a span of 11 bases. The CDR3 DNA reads TGTGCCACCAGTGATTTAGAGACCTCGGCCTACAATGAGCAGTTCTTC. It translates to CATSDLETSAYNEQFF.

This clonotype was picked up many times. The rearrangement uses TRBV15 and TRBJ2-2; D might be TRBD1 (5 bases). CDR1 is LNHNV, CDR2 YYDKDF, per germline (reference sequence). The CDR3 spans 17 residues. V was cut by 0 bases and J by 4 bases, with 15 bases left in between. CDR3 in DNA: TGTGCCACCAGCAGAGATCTAGGTGGGGCGAGCACCGGGGAGCTGTTTTTT. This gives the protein CATSRDLGGASTGELFF.

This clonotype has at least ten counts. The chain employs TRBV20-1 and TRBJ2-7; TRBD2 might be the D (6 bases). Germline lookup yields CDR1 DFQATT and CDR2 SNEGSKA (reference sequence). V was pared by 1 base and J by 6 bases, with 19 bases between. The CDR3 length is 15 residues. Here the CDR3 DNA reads TGCAGTGCTAGAGTCGGGGGTAACCCCCCTCCCGAGCAGTACTTC. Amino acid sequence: CSARVGGNPPPEQYF.

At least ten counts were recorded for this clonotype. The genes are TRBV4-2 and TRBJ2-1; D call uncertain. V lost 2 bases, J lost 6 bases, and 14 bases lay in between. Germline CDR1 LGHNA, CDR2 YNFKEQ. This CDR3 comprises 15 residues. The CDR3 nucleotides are TGTGCCAGCAGCCAACGAATACTGGATATCAATGAGCAGTTCTTC. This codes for CASSQRILDINEQFF.

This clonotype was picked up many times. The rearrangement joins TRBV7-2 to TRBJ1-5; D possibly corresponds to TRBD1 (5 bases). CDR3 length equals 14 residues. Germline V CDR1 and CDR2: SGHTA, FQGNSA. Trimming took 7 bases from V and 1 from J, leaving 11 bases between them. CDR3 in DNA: TGTGCCAGCACCAGGGACCCAAGCAATCAGCCCCAGCATTTT. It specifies CASTRDPSNQPQHF.

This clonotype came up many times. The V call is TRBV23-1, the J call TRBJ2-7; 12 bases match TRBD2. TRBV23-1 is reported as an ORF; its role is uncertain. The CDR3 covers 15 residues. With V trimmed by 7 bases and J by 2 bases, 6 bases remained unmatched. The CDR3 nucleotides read TGCGCCAGCATGGGACTAGCGGGTCCCACCTACGAGCAGTACGTC. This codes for CASMGLAGPTYEQYV.

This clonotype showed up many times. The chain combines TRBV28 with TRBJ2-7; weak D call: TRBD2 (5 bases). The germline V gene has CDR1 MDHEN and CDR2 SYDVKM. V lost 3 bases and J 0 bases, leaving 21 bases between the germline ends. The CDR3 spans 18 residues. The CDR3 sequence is CASSFTYASSTFSYEQYF. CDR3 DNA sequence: TGTGCCAGCAGTTTCACCTATGCTAGCTCGACCTTCTCCTACGAGCAGTACTTC.

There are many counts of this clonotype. CDR3 sequence: CASSLQLGNIQYF. The CDR3 DNA is TGTGCCAGCAGTTTGCAGTTAGGAAACATTCAGTACTTC. The rearrangement uses TRBV27 and TRBJ2-4; no firm D call. CDR3 size: 13 residues. CDR1 and CDR2 from the germline V gene are MNHEY and SMNVEV (reference sequence). V lost 3 bases and J lost 6, with 9 bases in between.

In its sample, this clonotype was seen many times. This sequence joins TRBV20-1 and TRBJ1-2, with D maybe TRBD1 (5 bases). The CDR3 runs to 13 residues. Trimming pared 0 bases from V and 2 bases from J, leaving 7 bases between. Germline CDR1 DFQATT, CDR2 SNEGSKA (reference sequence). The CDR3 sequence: CSARDQGNYGYTF. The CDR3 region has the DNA TGCAGTGCTAGAGATCAGGGAAACTATGGCTACACCTTC.

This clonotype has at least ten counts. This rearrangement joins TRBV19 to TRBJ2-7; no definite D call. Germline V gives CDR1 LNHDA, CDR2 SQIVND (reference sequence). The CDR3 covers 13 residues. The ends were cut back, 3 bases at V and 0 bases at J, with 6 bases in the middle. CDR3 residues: CASSMGNSYEQYF. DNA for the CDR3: TGTGCCAGTAGTATGGGCAACTCCTACGAGCAGTACTTC.

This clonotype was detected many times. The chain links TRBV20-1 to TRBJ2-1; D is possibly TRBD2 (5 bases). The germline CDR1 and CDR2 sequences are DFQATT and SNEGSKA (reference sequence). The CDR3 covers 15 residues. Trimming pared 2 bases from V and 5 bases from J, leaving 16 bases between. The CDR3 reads CSARRLAANHNEQFF. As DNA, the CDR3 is TGCAGTGCTAGACGGCTAGCTGCGAACCACAATGAGCAGTTCTTC.

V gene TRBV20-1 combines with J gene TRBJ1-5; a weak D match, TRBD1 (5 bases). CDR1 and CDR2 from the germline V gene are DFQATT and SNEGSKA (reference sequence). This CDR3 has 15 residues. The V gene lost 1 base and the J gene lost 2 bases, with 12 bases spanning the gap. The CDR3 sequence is CSARATGWGNQPQHF. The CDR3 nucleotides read TGCAGTGCTAGAGCCACAGGTTGGGGCAATCAGCCCCAGCATTTT.

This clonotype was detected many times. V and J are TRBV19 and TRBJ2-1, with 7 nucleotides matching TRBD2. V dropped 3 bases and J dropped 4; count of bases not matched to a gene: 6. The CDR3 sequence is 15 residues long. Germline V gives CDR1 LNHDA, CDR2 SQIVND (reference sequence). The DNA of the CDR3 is TGTGCCAGTAGTATCCGCCAGGGAGGGTACAATGAGCAGTTCTTC. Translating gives CASSIRQGGYNEQFF.

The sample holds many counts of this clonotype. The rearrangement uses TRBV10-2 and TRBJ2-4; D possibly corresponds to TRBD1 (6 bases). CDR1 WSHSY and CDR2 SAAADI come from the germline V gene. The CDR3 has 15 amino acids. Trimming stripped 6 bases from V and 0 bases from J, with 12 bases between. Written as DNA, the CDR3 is TGCGCCAGCAGCAACCCAGGGGCAGCCAAAAACATTCAGTACTTC. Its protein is CASSNPGAAKNIQYF.